This TCR beta chain was profiled in a study of cytotoxic CD8 clonotypes in ibrutinib-treated CLL. Study observations and caveats: The clonality rise at ibrutinib response reflected private clonotype expansion.

Profiling relied on immunoSEQ multiplex PCR, and the TCRdb table lists in-frame clones only, not all of them. Counted here are fewer than 400,000 clones, 67% occurring once; the ten biggest clones make up 6.3%. Turning to this clone: Antigen unknown.

The CDR3 covers 14 residues. Germline CDR1 and CDR2: MNHEY and SVGAGI. Trimming took off 0 bases at V and 1 base at J, with 6 bases between the two ends. The clonotype was recovered from a human donor with chronic lymphocytic leukemia. Material: PBMCs, obtained after 36 months of ibrutinib treatment. This chain links TRBV6-5 with TRBJ2-5; D possibly corresponds to TRBD2 (5 bases). CDR3 sequence reads: CASSYSRAQETQYF. The CDR3 DNA sequence: TGTGCCAGCAGTTACTCGAGGGCCCAAGAGACCCAGTACTTC.